This T cell receptor beta chain came from a study of T cell changes during pregnancy in multiple sclerosis. Libraries were prepared by immunoSEQ multiplex PCR; TCRdb keeps only in-frame clonotypes and omits some of them. The sample has roughly 61,000 clones; approximately 94% are singletons. This CDR3 is built from 17 residues. Germline assignment: CDR1 SGHRS and CDR2 YFSETQ. V shed 0 bases, J shed 3 bases, and the junction held 10 bases outside the gene matches. The receptor was isolated from a female donor with multiple sclerosis, enrolled in a pregnancy study. This sample comprised CD8+ T cells from peripheral blood mononuclear cells, obtained after pregnancy. The chain combines TRBV5-1 with TRBJ2-7; TRBD1 matches at 9 bases. DNA for the CDR3: TGCGCCAGCAGCTTGGTTGGGACAGGGCCAGGCGACTACGAGCAGTACTTC. It translates to CASSLVGTGPGDYEQYF.